The 3 T cell receptor beta chains reported below all come from one sample, sequenced in a study of CD8 T cells in ankylosing spondylitis. TCRdb analysed the 5' RACE reads with MiXCR anew, one entry per CDR3 protein. The sample consists of some 700,000 distinct CDR3 sequences, 15% to 20% of them appearing once. General observations from the study: A TCR beta motif of 7 to 9 highly homologous variants seemed to mark ankylosing spondylitis blood.

For these receptors, no antigen is known. What was sequenced was blood, either unsorted or a sorted T cell fraction (not recorded which). The receptor set was obtained from a male donor with ankylosing spondylitis.

This clonotype appeared a few times. V gene TRBV7-2 combines with J gene TRBJ2-1; D is ambiguous. Germline CDR1 is SGHTA and CDR2 is FQGNSA. The CDR3 covers 14 residues. The V gene lost 3 bases and the J gene lost 6 bases, with 12 bases spanning the gap. DNA of the CDR3: TGTGCCAGCAGCTTGATCCTGGGTATCAATGAGCAGTTCTTC. It encodes CASSLILGINEQFF.

This clonotype was counted only a few times. V gene TRBV20-1 combines with J gene TRBJ2-7; D is undetermined. The CDR3 is made up of 15 amino acids. V lost 0 bases, J lost 2 bases, and 14 bases lay in between. CDR1 is DFQATT and CDR2 is SNEGSKA in the germline V gene (reference sequence). The CDR3 sequence is CSARDLQGTTYEQYF. The DNA of the CDR3 is TGCAGTGCTAGAGATCTACAAGGAACCACCTACGAGCAGTACTTC.

CDR3 protein: CASSPRQGRTTGELFF. Written as DNA, the CDR3 is TGTGCCAGCAGCCCGAGACAGGGGAGGACGACCGGGGAGCTGTTTTTT. The chain joins TRBV4-2 to TRBJ2-2; 8 bases map to TRBD1. The CDR3 totals 16 residues. Germline trimming cut 4 bases from V and 5 bases from J; bases unmatched to any gene: 9. Germline V CDR1 and CDR2: LGHNA, YNFKEQ.